Below are 16 T cell receptor beta chains sequenced from a single sample in a study of graft-versus-host responses after intestinal transplantation. Both intraepithelial and lamina propria lymphocytes were released by processing graft tissue. Using immunoSEQ multiplex PCR, the repertoire was profiled, and TCRdb retains in-frame clones only, with some absent. The data contain some 13,000 clones, 70% to 75% of them singletons. The sample here was ileum tissue, taken 16 days after intestinal transplant. These receptors all come from a human patient who received an intestinal transplant, so some T cells may come from the graft donor.

The gene calls are TRBV6-5 and TRBJ2-1; D uncertain. This CDR3 is built from 14 residues. With 2 bases removed from V and 4 bases from J, the gap between germline ends came to 9 bases. CDR1 is MNHEY and CDR2 is SVGAGI in the germline V gene. CDR3 in DNA: TGTGCCAGCAGTTACGGGCTGCAGTACAATGAGCAGTTCTTC. This codes for CASSYGLQYNEQFF.

V and J are TRBV18 and TRBJ2-3; 13 bases line up with TRBD2. CDR1 and CDR2 (germline): KGHSH, LQKENI. The CDR3 covers 16 residues. With V trimmed by 8 bases and J by 3 bases, 8 bases remained unmatched. The CDR3, as DNA: TGTGCCAGCACACTAGCGGGAGGGTTGGATACAGATACGCAGTATTTT. Translation gives CASTLAGGLDTDTQYF.

This chain uses TRBV7-9 with TRBJ2-3; 8 bases match TRBD2. After removal of 3 bases from V and 10 bases from J, the junction contained 12 bases not matched to a gene. The CDR3 has 15 amino acids. Germline CDR1 SEHNR, CDR2 FQNEAQ (reference sequence). CDR3 DNA: TGTGCCAGCAGCTTTCTACTAGCGGCCCGGAGGGCGCAGTATTTT. It yields the protein CASSFLLAARRAQYF.

The V gene is TRBV7-8, the J gene TRBJ1-6; TRBD1 matches at 7 bases. Germline V gives CDR1 SGHVS, CDR2 FQNEAQ. The junction had 9 bases not matched to a gene; V was cut back by 5 bases and J by 8 bases. The CDR3 covers 15 residues. Written as DNA, the CDR3 is TGTGCCAGCAGCGGAAACAGGGGTCCCCATTCACCCCTCCACTTT. It is translated as CASSGNRGPHSPLHF.

By sample share, this clone is large. The CDR3 does not end in the conserved phenylalanine or tryptophan, so this is likely a read error. No DNA is shown, since the ends of the CDR3 on it are uncertain; the CDR3 is the one TCRdb lists. This rearrangement joins TRBV2 to TRBJ1-2; TRBD1, the D gene given by the table, was not confirmed from the DNA. The CDR3 numbers 13 amino acids, ends counted. Per germline, CDR1 SNHLY and CDR2 FYNNEI. CDR3: CASSGVGTGGRSL.

The genes are TRBV4-1 and TRBJ1-5; D gene ambiguous. The ends were cut back, 0 bases at V and 6 bases at J, with 12 bases in the middle. The CDR3 is 15 amino acids. Germline CDR1 and CDR2: MGHRA and YSYEKL. Here the CDR3 reads CASSQDSTTGQPQHF. The CDR3 DNA follows: TGCGCCAGCAGCCAAGATAGCACAACGGGTCAGCCCCAGCATTTT.

By frequency in the sample, this clone is medium-sized. The rearrangement links TRBV7-6 to TRBJ2-1, with 13 nucleotides matching TRBD2. With 3 bases clipped from V and 14 bases from J, the junction kept 7 bases outside the gene matches. Looked up from germline, CDR1 is SGHVS and CDR2 is FNYEAQ. The CDR3 consists of 14 residues. The CDR3 reads CASSLGLAGREEFF. The CDR3 region has the DNA TGTGCCAGCAGCTTGGGACTAGCGGGGAGAGAGGAGTTCTTC.

This clone was seen once. The chain carries TRBV6-1 and TRBJ2-2; 7 bases match TRBD1. This CDR3 is built from 15 residues. The ends lost 7 bases at V and 0 bases at J; junction bases unmatched: 5. From germline, CDR1 is MNHNS and CDR2 SASEGT. CDR3: CASIPGTANTGELFF. CDR3 in DNA: TGTGCCAGCATTCCGGGGACAGCGAACACCGGGGAGCTGTTTTTT.

The chain links TRBV4-1 to TRBJ2-1, with D maybe TRBD1 (5 bases). CDR3 size: 13 residues. The V and J ends lost 4 bases and 7 bases respectively, with 11 bases between them. From germline, CDR1 is MGHRA and CDR2 YSYEKL. CDR3 residues: CASSRYKGNEQFF. DNA of the CDR3: TGCGCCAGCAGCCGCTATAAGGGGAATGAGCAGTTCTTC.

The chain links TRBV18 to TRBJ1-5; the match to TRBD1 covers 7 bases. CDR1 and CDR2 from the germline V gene are KGHSH and LQKENI. The CDR3 has 13 residues. The V and J ends lost 6 bases and 5 bases, in that order; junction bases with no gene match: 4. The CDR3 DNA reads TGTGCCAGCTCCGGGACAGAATATCAGCCCCAGCATTTT. This codes for CASSGTEYQPQHF.

The genes are TRBV7-8 and TRBJ1-1; D remains ambiguous. Germline V gene sequence: CDR1 SGHVS, CDR2 FQNEAQ. This CDR3 has 14 amino acids. V was shortened by 5 bases and J by 0 bases, with 10 bases between the two germline ends. The CDR3 sequence is CASSLSPLNTEAFF. CDR3 sequence (DNA): TGTGCCAGCAGCCTATCACCTCTGAACACTGAAGCTTTCTTT.

With regard to this clone: One end of the junction is discordant with germline, which a read error may explain. This sample also contains other DNA sequences that code for the same CDR3. This chain connects TRBV12-5 to TRBJ2-3; 7 bases match TRBD1. CDR1 LGHNT and CDR2 FRNRAP come from the germline V gene. This CDR3 contains 16 residues. The CDR3 protein is CASGPRPGQLTDTQYF. The CDR3 DNA is TGTGCCAGTGGCCCTAGACCGGGACAGCTCACAGATACGCAGTATTTT.

The chain links TRBV19 to TRBJ2-1, with 8 bases identical to TRBD2. The germline gives CDR1 LNHDA, CDR2 SQIVND (reference sequence). V lost 5 bases, J lost 0 bases, and 3 bases stayed unmatched. This CDR3 has 15 residues. The chain's CDR3 is CASSLSGSSYNEQFF. CDR3 nucleotide sequence: TGTGCCAGTAGTTTGAGCGGGAGCTCCTACAATGAGCAGTTCTTC.

CDR3 nucleotides: TGTGCCATCAGTGAGCCCAGACCCCGGAGCTCCTACAATGAGCAGTTCTTC. Protein: CAISEPRPRSSYNEQFF. The V and J genes are TRBV10-3 and TRBJ2-1; D uncertain. Trimming cost V 2 bases and J 0 bases, with 14 bases left between them. Germline CDR1 is ENHRY and CDR2 is SYGVKD. This CDR3 contains 17 residues.

V gene TRBV6-1 combines with J gene TRBJ2-7, with 9 bases fitting TRBD1. CDR3 size: 14 residues. CDR1 MNHNS and CDR2 SASEGT come from the germline V gene. Trimming at V came to 7 bases and at J to 3 bases, leaving 7 bases not matched to a gene. This chain's CDR3 is CASTQGTGSYEQYF. DNA of the CDR3: TGTGCCAGCACCCAGGGGACAGGGAGCTACGAGCAGTACTTC.

The chain couples TRBV9 to TRBJ2-3, with 14 bases lining up with TRBD2. This CDR3 contains 17 residues. J gave up 6 bases and V 0 bases, and 6 bases lay outside the gene matches. Germline V CDR1 and CDR2: SGDLS, YYNGEE. CDR3 region: CASSVGLAGGTRDTQYF. For the CDR3, the DNA is TGTGCCAGCAGCGTAGGACTAGCGGGGGGGACACGTGATACGCAGTATTTT.